A selection of T cell receptor beta chains follows, all from one sample in a study of T cells after yellow fever vaccination. TCRdb processed the 5' RACE reads anew with MiXCR; each CDR3 protein has one entry. The top ten clones hold 15% to 20% of a sample with hundreds of thousands of distinct CDR3 sequences, over 15% of them seen once. The starting material was PBMCs, obtained before the yellow fever booster vaccination. The origin of the receptors is a man between 18 and 29 years old who received the YFV17D yellow fever vaccine. The CDR3 runs from the conserved cysteine through the conserved F or W. Each record gives: V gene, D gene, J gene, clone size, CDR3 protein, CDR3 DNA. A D gene is named only where the DNA matches it firmly. Part of the rows lack a size; the others show once, few, many or a class for expanded clones.

V gene: TRBV12-3/TRBV12-4
D gene: -
J gene: TRBJ1-4
clone size: -
CDR3 protein: CASKLDPNEKLFF
CDR3 DNA: TGTGCCAGCAAACTTGACCCTAATGAAAAACTGTTTTTT

V gene: TRBV7-9
D gene: TRBD1
J gene: TRBJ2-5
clone size: -
CDR3 protein: CASSLDRWETQYF
CDR3 DNA: TGTGCCAGCAGCTTGGACAGGTGGGAGACCCAGTACTTC

V gene: TRBV5-6
D gene: -
J gene: TRBJ1-6
clone size: -
CDR3 protein: CASTRRGAYNSPLHF
CDR3 DNA: TGTGCCAGCACCCGTCGGGGGGCCTATAATTCACCCCTCCACTTT

V gene: TRBV7-9
D gene: -
J gene: TRBJ1-4
clone size: few
CDR3 protein: CASSMTGDEKLFF
CDR3 DNA: TGTGCCAGCAGCATGACAGGAGATGAAAAACTGTTTTTT

V gene: TRBV5-1
D gene: -
J gene: TRBJ2-3
clone size: many
CDR3 protein: CASSAWGRSSTDTQYF
CDR3 DNA: TGCGCCAGCAGCGCCTGGGGACGGTCTAGCACAGATACGCAGTATTTT

V gene: TRBV20-1
D gene: -
J gene: TRBJ1-1
clone size: -
CDR3 protein: CSASAPGPAVTEAFF
CDR3 DNA: TGCAGTGCTAGCGCCCCCGGGCCAGCAGTCACTGAAGCTTTCTTT

V gene: TRBV7-9
D gene: -
J gene: TRBJ1-2
clone size: few
CDR3 protein: CATPDRIYGYTF
CDR3 DNA: TGTGCCACGCCAGACAGGATCTATGGCTACACCTTC

V gene: TRBV6-6
D gene: -
J gene: TRBJ2-3
clone size: -
CDR3 protein: CASGSRGAGSDTQYF
CDR3 DNA: TGTGCCAGCGGCTCCCGGGGGGCCGGATCAGATACGCAGTATTTT

V gene: TRBV20-1
D gene: -
J gene: TRBJ2-5
clone size: -
CDR3 protein: CSARVGGIEETQYF
CDR3 DNA: TGCAGTGCTAGAGTGGGCGGGATTGAAGAGACCCAGTACTTC

V gene: TRBV7-2
D gene: -
J gene: TRBJ2-5
clone size: -
CDR3 protein: CASSRGPTEETQYF
CDR3 DNA: TGTGCCAGCAGCCGGGGACCCACGGAGGAGACCCAGTACTTC

V gene: TRBV12-3/TRBV12-4
D gene: -
J gene: TRBJ1-5
clone size: -
CDR3 protein: CASSGPGAYQPQHF
CDR3 DNA: TGTGCCAGCAGTGGCCCAGGGGCATATCAGCCCCAGCATTTT

V gene: TRBV7-2
D gene: TRBD1
J gene: TRBJ1-2
clone size: medium-sized
CDR3 protein: CASSLPTGGYGYTF
CDR3 DNA: TGTGCCAGCAGCTTACCGACAGGGGGCTATGGCTACACCTTC

V gene: TRBV4-3
D gene: TRBD2
J gene: TRBJ2-2
clone size: few
CDR3 protein: CASSPGTSGGNTGELFF
CDR3 DNA: TGCGCCAGCAGCCCAGGGACTAGCGGGGGTAACACCGGGGAGCTGTTTTTT

V gene: TRBV28
D gene: -
J gene: TRBJ2-5
clone size: -
CDR3 protein: CASAQTQYF
CDR3 DNA: TGTGCCAGCGCTCAGACCCAGTACTTC

V gene: TRBV7-3
D gene: -
J gene: TRBJ2-6
clone size: -
CDR3 protein: CASSVTGSGANVLTF
CDR3 DNA: TGTGCCAGCAGCGTGACGGGATCTGGGGCCAACGTCCTGACTTTC

V gene: TRBV7-2
D gene: TRBD2
J gene: TRBJ2-5
clone size: -
CDR3 protein: CASSLGGGGGETQYF
CDR3 DNA: TGTGCCAGCAGCTTAGGCGGCGGGGGGGGAGAGACCCAGTACTTC

V gene: TRBV20-1
D gene: -
J gene: TRBJ2-7
clone size: few
CDR3 protein: CSASFEPDEQYF
CDR3 DNA: TGCAGTGCTAGTTTCGAGCCGGACGAGCAGTACTTC

V gene: TRBV4-1
D gene: -
J gene: TRBJ1-2
clone size: -
CDR3 protein: CASSQPGTYGYTF
CDR3 DNA: TGCGCCAGCAGCCAACCCGGAACCTATGGCTACACCTTC

V gene: TRBV6-5
D gene: TRBD1
J gene: TRBJ1-5
clone size: many
CDR3 protein: CASSYGQGHNQPQHF
CDR3 DNA: TGTGCCAGCAGTTACGGACAGGGACATAATCAGCCCCAGCATTTT

V gene: TRBV29-1
D gene: TRBD2
J gene: TRBJ2-1
clone size: -
CDR3 protein: CSVPRSGGPIPNEQFF
CDR3 DNA: TGCAGCGTCCCACGATCGGGGGGGCCTATCCCCAATGAGCAGTTCTTC

V gene: TRBV20-1
D gene: TRBD2
J gene: TRBJ2-3
clone size: many
CDR3 protein: CSAISGGGGNTQYF
CDR3 DNA: TGCAGTGCTATTAGCGGGGGAGGCGGTAATACGCAGTATTTT

V gene: TRBV5-4
D gene: -
J gene: TRBJ1-2
clone size: many
CDR3 protein: CASSFGPDYGYTF
CDR3 DNA: TGTGCCAGCAGCTTCGGACCCGACTATGGCTACACCTTC

V gene: TRBV18
D gene: -
J gene: TRBJ2-2
clone size: few
CDR3 protein: CASSPPLGGASAGELFF
CDR3 DNA: TGTGCCAGCTCACCACCGCTCGGCGGCGCATCCGCCGGGGAGCTGTTTTTT